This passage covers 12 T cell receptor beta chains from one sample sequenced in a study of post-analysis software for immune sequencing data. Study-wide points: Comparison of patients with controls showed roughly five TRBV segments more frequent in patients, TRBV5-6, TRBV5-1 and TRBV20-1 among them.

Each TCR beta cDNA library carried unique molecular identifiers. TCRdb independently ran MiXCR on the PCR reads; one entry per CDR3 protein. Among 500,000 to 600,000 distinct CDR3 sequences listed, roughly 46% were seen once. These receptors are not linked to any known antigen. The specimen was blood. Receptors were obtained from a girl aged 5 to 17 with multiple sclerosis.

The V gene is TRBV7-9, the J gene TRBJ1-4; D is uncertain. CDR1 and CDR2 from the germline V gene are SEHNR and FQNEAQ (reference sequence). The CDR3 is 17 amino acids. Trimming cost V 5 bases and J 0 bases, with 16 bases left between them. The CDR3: CASSPPVGTTTNEKLFF. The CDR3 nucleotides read TGTGCCAGCAGCCCCCCCGTTGGCACAACAACTAATGAAAAACTGTTTTTT.

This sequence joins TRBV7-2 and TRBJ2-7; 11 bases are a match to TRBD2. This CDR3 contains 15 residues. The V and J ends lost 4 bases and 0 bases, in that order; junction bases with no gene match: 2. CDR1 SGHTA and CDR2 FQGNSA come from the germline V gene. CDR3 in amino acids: CASSWGLAVSYEQYF. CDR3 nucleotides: TGTGCCAGCAGCTGGGGACTAGCGGTCTCCTACGAGCAGTACTTC. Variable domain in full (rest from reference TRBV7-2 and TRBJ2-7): GAGVSQSPSNKVTEKGKDVELRCDPISGHTALYWYRQSLGQGLEFLIYFQGNSAPDKSGLPSDRFSAERTGGSVSTLTIQRTQQEDSAVYLCASSWGLAVSYEQYFGPGTRLTVT.

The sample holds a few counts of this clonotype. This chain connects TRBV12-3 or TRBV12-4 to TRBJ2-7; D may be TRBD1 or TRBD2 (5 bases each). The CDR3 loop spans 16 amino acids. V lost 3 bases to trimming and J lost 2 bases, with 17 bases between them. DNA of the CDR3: TGTGCCAGCAGTTTCCCCGGGACCAAAATACCCTACGAGCAGTACTTC. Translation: CASSFPGTKIPYEQYF.

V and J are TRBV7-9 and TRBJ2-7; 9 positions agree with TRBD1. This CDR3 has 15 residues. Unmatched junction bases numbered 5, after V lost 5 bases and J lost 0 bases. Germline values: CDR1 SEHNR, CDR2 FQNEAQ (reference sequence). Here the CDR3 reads CASSIPTGGSYEQYF. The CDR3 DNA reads TGTGCCAGCAGCATCCCGACAGGGGGCTCCTACGAGCAGTACTTC.

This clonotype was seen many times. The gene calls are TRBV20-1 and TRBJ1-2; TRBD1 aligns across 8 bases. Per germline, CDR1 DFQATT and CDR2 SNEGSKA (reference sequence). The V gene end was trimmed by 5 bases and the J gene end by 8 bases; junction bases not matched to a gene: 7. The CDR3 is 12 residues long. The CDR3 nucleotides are TGCAGTGCTTCAATTCAGGGGGCAGGCTACACCTTC. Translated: CSASIQGAGYTF.

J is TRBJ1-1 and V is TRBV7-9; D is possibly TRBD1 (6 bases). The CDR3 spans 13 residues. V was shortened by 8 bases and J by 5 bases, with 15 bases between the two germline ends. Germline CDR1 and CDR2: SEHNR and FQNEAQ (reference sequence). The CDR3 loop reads CASVDSLGTEAFF. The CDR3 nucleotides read TGTGCCAGCGTGGACAGTCTTGGGACTGAAGCTTTCTTT.

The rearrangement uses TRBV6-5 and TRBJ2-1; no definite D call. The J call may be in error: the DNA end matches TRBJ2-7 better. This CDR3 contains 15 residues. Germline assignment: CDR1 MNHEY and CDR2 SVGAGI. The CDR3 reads CASRLRITASDEQYF. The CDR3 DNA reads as TGTGCCAGCAGGCTAAGGATCACCGCGAGCGACGAGCAGTACTTC.

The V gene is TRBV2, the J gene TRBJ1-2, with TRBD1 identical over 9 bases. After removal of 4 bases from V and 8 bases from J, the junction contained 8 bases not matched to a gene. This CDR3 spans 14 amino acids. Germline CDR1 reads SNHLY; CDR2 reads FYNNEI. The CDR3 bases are TGTGCCAGCAGTGCACAACAGGGGGCAGGGGGCTACACCTTC. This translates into CASSAQQGAGGYTF.

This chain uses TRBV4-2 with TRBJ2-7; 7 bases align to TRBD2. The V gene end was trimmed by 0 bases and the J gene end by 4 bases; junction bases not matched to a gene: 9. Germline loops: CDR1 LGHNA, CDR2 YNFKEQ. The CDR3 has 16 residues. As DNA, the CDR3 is TGTGCCAGCAGCCAAGATGAGGCTAGCGGTTGTTACGAGCAGTACTTC. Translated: CASSQDEASGCYEQYF.

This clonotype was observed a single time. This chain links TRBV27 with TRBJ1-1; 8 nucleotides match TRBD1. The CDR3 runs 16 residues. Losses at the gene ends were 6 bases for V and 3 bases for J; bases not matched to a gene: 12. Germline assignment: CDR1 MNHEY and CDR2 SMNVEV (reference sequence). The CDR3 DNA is TGTGCCAGCAGCAAGACAGGGGCCGGGTTTTACACTGAAGCTTTCTTT. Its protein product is CASSKTGAGFYTEAFF.

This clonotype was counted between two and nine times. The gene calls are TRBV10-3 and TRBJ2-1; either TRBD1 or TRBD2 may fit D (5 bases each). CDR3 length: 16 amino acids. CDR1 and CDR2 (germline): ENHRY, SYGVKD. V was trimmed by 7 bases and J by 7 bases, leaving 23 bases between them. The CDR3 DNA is TGTGCCATCAACCCCGGGACCCAGGGCAATAGGAATGAGCAGTTCTTC. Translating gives CAINPGTQGNRNEQFF.

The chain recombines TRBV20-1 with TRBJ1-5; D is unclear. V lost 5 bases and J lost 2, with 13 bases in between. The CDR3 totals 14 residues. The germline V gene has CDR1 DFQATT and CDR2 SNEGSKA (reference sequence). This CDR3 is CSARRRIRNQPQHF. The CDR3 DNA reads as TGCAGTGCTCGACGGAGGATACGCAATCAGCCCCAGCATTTT.